This is a list of T cell receptor beta chains from one sample in a study of blood T cells in healthy people across ages. TCRdb re-analysed the 5' RACE reads in MiXCR, keeping a single row per CDR3 protein. The sample holds roughly 500,000 distinct CDR3 sequences, more than 20% seen once. The data also belong to a second study, concerning T cells of mothers and their children.

The sample was blood. Receptors were obtained from a boy aged 5 to 17 in good health. Both conserved end residues are trimmed from each CDR3.

V	J	CDR3
TRBV24-1	.	ATSGGREQF
TRBV6-2/TRBV6-3	.	ASSYGQGAEQY
TRBV14	TRBJ2-1	ASSPGTGGRYEQF
TRBV6-2/TRBV6-3	TRBJ2-7	ASSYLYEQY
TRBV7-8	TRBJ2-4	ASSSNRGTKNIQY
TRBV21-1	TRBJ2-3	ASSKGTGSGQLDTQY
TRBV28	TRBJ2-5	ASTSWGVRQETQY
TRBV4-2	.	ASSQDRGTEETQY
TRBV10-3	TRBJ2-1	AISLTGDNEQF
TRBV29-1	TRBJ2-3	SVDSDFGDTQY
TRBV15	TRBJ1-3	ATSESLATSSGNTIY
TRBV11-2	TRBJ2-5	ASSLDASGIQETQY
TRBV3-1	TRBJ1-4	ASSPSGRVGEKLF
TRBV20-1	TRBJ2-7	SARPSFYEQY
TRBV20-1	TRBJ2-1	SARSGGGYNEQF
TRBV29-1	TRBJ2-7	SVLGEAGEQY
TRBV7-9	TRBJ1-6	ASSRTGPTSPLH
TRBV6-2/TRBV6-3	TRBJ2-5	ASSPDSANFKETQY
TRBV5-1	.	ASSFRPRGPGEQF
TRBV20-1	TRBJ2-5	SARVPGTQY
TRBV21-1	.	ASSRPGCPSYEQY
TRBV28	TRBJ1-4	ASSFTRGRRNEKLF
TRBV24-1	TRBJ2-5	ATSESGTGGFEQY
TRBV7-9	TRBJ1-1	ASSSHGRGAEAF
TRBV5-6	TRBJ2-7	ASSPKSGMNSYEQY
TRBV5-1	TRBJ2-3	ASSLDRWSGTDTQY
TRBV12-3/TRBV12-4	TRBJ2-2	ASRPPGHRIITRELF
TRBV28	.	ASSPLGLAVDEQY
TRBV15	TRBJ2-5	ATSSRDLQETQY
TRBV7-3	TRBJ1-6	ASSLGQGMSPLH
TRBV20-1	TRBJ1-3	SASTGDRNTIY
TRBV7-9	TRBJ1-3	ASSPPRAGYSPEDTIY
TRBV29-1	TRBJ2-1	SVLGTGSYNEQF
TRBV4-3	TRBJ2-7	ASSQEPRGSSHYEQY
TRBV21-1	TRBJ2-1	ASSKGGRTDMRYNEQF
TRBV4-3	TRBJ2-2	ASSQDRGMVGAPGLAGEELF
TRBV6-2/TRBV6-3	TRBJ2-7	ASREPRTTYEQY
TRBV4-3	TRBJ1-1	ASSQENRGNTEAF
TRBV9	TRBJ1-2	ASSPGTDHYGYT
TRBV7-3	TRBJ2-1	ASSLTSDNEQF
TRBV5-4	TRBJ2-7	ASSEAGTGYEQY
TRBV2	TRBJ2-7	ASWRQDSYEQY
TRBV7-3	TRBJ2-1	ASSLTPPGGGYNEQF
TRBV28	.	ASSTRQGGNNEQF
TRBV7-9	TRBJ1-2	ASSLSGTSYYGYT
TRBV12-3/TRBV12-4	TRBJ2-3	ASSFVATGRY
TRBV27	TRBJ2-7	ASSLSRDGYEQY
TRBV27	TRBJ2-5	ASSIGTSGFQETQY
TRBV6-2/TRBV6-3	TRBJ1-1	ASTTGLLEAF
TRBV6-2/TRBV6-3	TRBJ2-2	ASGQGASGELF
TRBV20-1	TRBJ2-5	SEGEQETQY
TRBV4-3	TRBJ2-5	ASSKGSSLGGETQY